This T cell receptor beta chain comes out of a study of blood T cell repertoires in COVID-19. Germline V gives CDR1 MDHEN, CDR2 SYDVKM. Deletions cut 5 bases from V and 4 bases from J, with 14 bases between. This CDR3 is built from 14 residues. The method was immunoSEQ multiplex PCR; TCRdb's version includes in-frame clones alone and lacks a portion of them. The data contain roughly 47,000 clones, approximately 88% of them singletons. The V call is TRBV28, the J call TRBJ1-2, with TRBD1 as a possible D gene (6 bases). The sequence was collected from a man between 50 and 59 years old with acute or convalescent COVID-19. The sample consisted of peripheral blood. CDR3 bases: TGTGCCAGCAGTCCCCCCCAGGGGAGCTATGGCTACACCTTC. Translation: CASSPPQGSYGYTF.